This TCR beta chain was captured by sequencing in a study of blood T cell repertoires in COVID-19. Study summary: The United States, Italy and Spain were the sources of the acute and convalescent COVID-19 samples. Sources were T cells, B-cell-depleted T cells, or PBMCs; the material itself was cDNA or gDNA.

As processed by the authors: Researchers report that nucleated cell counts were estimated from reference gene primer amplification. TCRdb's table, derived via immunoSEQ multiplex PCR, lists solely in-frame clones and lacks some. The V and J calls and clone size were taken over from that table, and D and trimming were inferred from the DNA. The sample lists some 380,000 clones, 85% to 90% occurring once. The CDR3 length is 14 residues. CDR1 is SEHNR, CDR2 FQNEAQ, per germline (reference sequence). Trimming removed 1 base from V and 3 bases from J, with 10 bases in between. The V call is TRBV7-9, the J call TRBJ2-7; D not resolved. The TCR sequence derives from a man younger than 35 with active or convalescent COVID-19. Material for sequencing was peripheral blood. CDR3 DNA: TGTGCCAGCAGCTTAGAGTCACTCTTCTACGAGCAGTACTTC. It yields the protein CASSLESLFYEQYF.